These 30 T cell receptor beta chains share one sample of origin, sequenced in a study of shared clonotypes between healthy human individuals. The table came from immunoSEQ multiplex PCR; TCRdb's copy has only in-frame clones and leaves some out. The sample holds just over 2,000,000 clones, 85% to 95% seen once. The naive CD8 population came from CD45RO-negative cells selected for CCR7, without terminally differentiated effector memory CD45RA+ cells. Sequencing was done on a sample of naive CD8+ T cells sorted from blood. These TCRs come from a man younger than 35 in good health.

The chain is built from TRBV20-1 and TRBJ2-7; D gene uncertain. V lost 6 bases to trimming and J lost 4 bases, with 10 bases between them. Germline V gives CDR1 DFQATT, CDR2 SNEGSKA (reference sequence). CDR3 size: 11 residues. The CDR3 DNA follows: TGCAGTGCCAAGAATGTTTACGAGCAGTACTTC. Encoded protein: CSAKNVYEQYF.

The rearrangement uses TRBV10-2 and TRBJ2-7, with a possible D match to TRBD2 (5 bases). The germline V gene encodes CDR1 WSHSY and CDR2 SAAADI. The V end was cut by 10 bases, the J end by 1 base, with 14 bases between. CDR3 length: 13 amino acids. The CDR3 region has the DNA TGCGCCACACGGAGTAGCGTATCCTACGAGCAGTACTTC. Encoded protein: CATRSSVSYEQYF.

Written as DNA, the CDR3 is TGTGCCAGCAGTTTCCTGGGGGATGGCTACGAGCAGTACTTC. Its protein is CASSFLGDGYEQYF. This chain joins TRBV27 and TRBJ2-7; D may be TRBD1 or TRBD2 (5 bases each). The V gene's germline CDR1 is MNHEY and CDR2 SMNVEV (reference sequence). The CDR3 extends over 14 amino acids. V was cut by 3 bases and J by 3 bases, with 12 bases left in between.

The chain uses TRBV10-2 and TRBJ1-4; D not certain. Per germline, CDR1 WSHSY and CDR2 SAAADI. V was cut by 2 bases and J by 7 bases, with 5 bases left in between. CDR3 length: 12 residues. The CDR3 DNA sequence: TGCGCCAGCAGTGAGAGGACTGAAAAACTGTTTTTT. Its protein product is CASSERTEKLFF.

V is TRBV5-8 and J is TRBJ1-5; D is undetermined. V shed 4 bases and J shed 1 base, with 21 bases lying between them. Germline values: CDR1 SGHTS, CDR2 YDEGEE. This CDR3 has 18 amino acids. In DNA form, the CDR3 reads TGTGCCAGCAGCCCGCGGACCGTTATTGTCCCGAGCAATCAGCCCCAGCATTTT. Amino acid sequence: CASSPRTVIVPSNQPQHF.

This chain joins TRBV6-5 and TRBJ1-5; perhaps TRBD1 as D (5 bases). Germline assignment: CDR1 MNHEY and CDR2 SVGAGI. CDR3 size: 15 residues. The V end was cut by 4 bases, the J end by 7 bases, with 17 bases between. CDR3 bases: TGTGCCAGCAGTTCCCTTGACGGGGGTTGGCAGCCCCAGCATTTT. The encoded protein is CASSSLDGGWQPQHF.

The J gene is TRBJ1-2, the V gene TRBV19; TRBD1 might be the D (5 bases). This CDR3 is 16 amino acids long. CDR1 and CDR2 from the germline V gene are LNHDA and SQIVND (reference sequence). V dropped 0 bases and J dropped 0 bases, with 11 bases sitting between them. Here the CDR3 DNA reads TGTGCCAGTAGTATAGATTTGGACATTCCTAACTATGGCTACACCTTC. Residues: CASSIDLDIPNYGYTF.

In its sample, this clone was seen a few times. This specimen includes other DNA sequences encoding the same CDR3. V usage is TRBV6-5 and J usage is TRBJ2-7, with TRBD1 identical over 7 bases. With V trimmed by 5 bases and J by 3 bases, 4 bases remained unmatched. This CDR3 is built from 13 residues. CDR1 is MNHEY and CDR2 is SVGAGI in the germline V gene. This chain's CDR3 is CASSPGQNYEQYF. The CDR3 DNA is TGTGCCAGCAGTCCGGGACAGAACTACGAGCAGTACTTC.

The chain recombines TRBV5-5 with TRBJ1-1; tentatively, D is TRBD1 (6 bases). The CDR3 runs to 17 residues. V lost 0 bases and J lost 3, with 18 bases in between. Germline V CDR1 and CDR2: SGHKS, YYEKEE (reference sequence). The CDR3 sequence is CASSLAAYRVGDTEAFF. The DNA for the CDR3 is TGTGCCAGCAGCTTGGCCGCTTACAGGGTTGGAGACACTGAAGCTTTCTTT.

A single count supports this clone. This chain links TRBV7-8 with TRBJ2-2, with D unclear. The CDR3 is 16 amino acids. Trimming removed 0 bases from V and 5 bases from J, with 13 bases in between. Germline loops: CDR1 SGHVS, CDR2 FQNEAQ. The CDR3 region is CASSLASGRLTGELFF. CDR3 sequence (DNA): TGTGCCAGCAGCTTAGCGTCAGGCCGGTTAACCGGGGAGCTGTTTTTT.

V gene TRBV7-6 combines with J gene TRBJ2-1, with 9 positions matching TRBD2. Germline-derived CDR1 and CDR2 are SGHVS and FNYEAQ. J gave up 7 bases and V 5 bases, and 24 bases lay outside the gene matches. The CDR3 sequence is 20 residues long. CDR3 residues: CASSLLIVRDPLAGFNEQFF. Here the CDR3 DNA reads TGTGCCAGCAGCCTATTGATAGTTCGGGACCCACTAGCGGGCTTTAATGAGCAGTTCTTC.

The chain has TRBV27 and TRBJ2-7, with 12 bases that match TRBD1. Germline V gene lookup returns CDR1 MNHEY and CDR2 SMNVEV (reference sequence). Losses at the gene ends were 6 bases for V and 6 bases for J; bases not matched to a gene: 9. CDR3 length: 15 amino acids. In DNA form, the CDR3 reads TGTGCCAGCAGCCCCTCCGGGACAGGGGGCGGCGAGCAGTACTTC. It codes for CASSPSGTGGGEQYF.

V is TRBV6-5 and J is TRBJ2-7, with no clear D. The CDR3 has 13 residues. With 0 bases removed from V and 5 bases from J, the gap between germline ends came to 8 bases. CDR1 and CDR2 from the germline V gene are MNHEY and SVGAGI. CDR3 amino acids: CASSYSSGHEQYF. CDR3 sequence (DNA): TGTGCCAGCAGTTACTCGTCCGGCCACGAGCAGTACTTC.

This chain connects TRBV15 to TRBJ2-1; 14 positions match TRBD2. This CDR3 is built from 16 residues. Germline V gene lookup returns CDR1 LNHNV and CDR2 YYDKDF (reference sequence). Trimming at V came to 5 bases and at J to 8 bases, leaving 8 bases not matched to a gene. The CDR3 nucleotides read TGTGCCACCAGCCCAGGGACTAGCGGGAGTTGGGATGAGCAGTTCTTC. This sequence encodes CATSPGTSGSWDEQFF. The full variable domain, with the rest looked up from reference TRBV15 and TRBJ2-1, is DAMVIQNPRYQVTQFGKPVTLSCSQTLNHNVMYWYQQKSSQAPKLLFHYYDKDFNNEADTPDNFQSRRPNTSFCFLDIRSPGLGDTAMYLCATSPGTSGSWDEQFFGPGTRLTVL.

The chain joins TRBV27 to TRBJ2-7; maybe TRBD1 (5 bases). CDR3 size: 14 residues. V shed 4 bases and J shed 3 bases, with 13 bases lying between them. CDR1 is MNHEY and CDR2 is SMNVEV in the germline V gene (reference sequence). The CDR3 loop reads CASSWVGQGYEQYF. CDR3 in DNA: TGTGCCAGCAGTTGGGTGGGGCAGGGCTACGAGCAGTACTTC.

The chain combines TRBV9 with TRBJ1-6, with TRBD1 as a possible D gene (5 bases). CDR3 length equals 15 residues. Trimming pared 0 bases from V and 6 bases from J, leaving 10 bases between. Germline V CDR1 and CDR2: SGDLS, YYNGEE. CDR3 nucleotide sequence: TGTGCCAGCAGCGTAGCAGAGACAGTTAATTCACCCCTCCACTTT. Translated: CASSVAETVNSPLHF.

V is TRBV30 and J is TRBJ1-6; D uncertain. V lost 1 base, J lost 0 bases, and 4 bases lay in between. The CDR3 contains 14 residues. Looked up from germline, CDR1 is GTSNPN and CDR2 is SVGIG (reference sequence). Written as DNA, the CDR3 is TGTGCCTGGAGTGGACTCTCCTATAATTCACCCCTCCACTTT. Amino acid sequence: CAWSGLSYNSPLHF.

The chain links TRBV20-1 to TRBJ2-1; D uncertain. This CDR3 is 10 amino acids long. Germline loops: CDR1 DFQATT, CDR2 SNEGSKA (reference sequence). The V and J ends lost 3 bases and 9 bases respectively, with 6 bases between them. Here the CDR3 DNA reads TGCAGTGCTAGTGCTTCTGAGCAGTTCTTC. Amino acids: CSASASEQFF.

V usage is TRBV29-1 and J usage is TRBJ1-2, with D maybe TRBD1 (5 bases). The germline V gene has CDR1 SQVTM and CDR2 ANQGSEA. The CDR3 is 14 amino acids. Trimming removed 6 bases at V and 3 bases at J, with 17 bases between. The CDR3 region has the DNA TGCAGCGTCGAGGGGCCCCGGGCAGACTATGGCTACACCTTC. Amino acids: CSVEGPRADYGYTF.

This sequence joins TRBV4-3 and TRBJ2-3; D is possibly TRBD2 (6 bases). The CDR3 is 17 amino acids. V gave up 1 base and J gave up 4 bases, with 18 bases separating them. Germline CDR1 and CDR2: LGHNA and YSLEER. The CDR3 loop reads CASSQAKEGLRPDTQYF. The CDR3 nucleotides read TGCGCCAGCAGCCAAGCTAAGGAGGGCCTGAGACCAGATACGCAGTATTTT.

Worth noting for this clone: The same CDR3 is also encoded by other DNA sequences in this sample. J is TRBJ1-2 and V is TRBV27, with 7 bases that match TRBD1. Looked up from germline, CDR1 is MNHEY and CDR2 is SMNVEV (reference sequence). The junction had 2 bases not matched to a gene; V was cut back by 5 bases and J by 2 bases. The CDR3 contains 13 residues. This chain's CDR3 is CASSTTGNYGYTF. CDR3 nucleotides: TGTGCCAGCAGTACGACAGGGAACTATGGCTACACCTTC.

The chain has TRBV19 and TRBJ2-1; D unclear. V shed 0 bases and J shed 7 bases, with 16 bases lying between them. This CDR3 spans 16 amino acids. The V gene's germline CDR1 is LNHDA and CDR2 SQIVND (reference sequence). Here the CDR3 reads CASSIDEEASLNEQFF. The CDR3 DNA reads TGTGCCAGTAGTATAGATGAGGAAGCCTCCTTAAATGAGCAGTTCTTC. Full variable domain (rest looked up from reference TRBV19 and TRBJ2-1): DGGITQSPKYLFRKEGQNVTLSCEQNLNHDAMYWYRQDPGQGLRLIYYSQIVNDFQKGDIAEGYSVSREKKESFPLTVTSAQKNPTAFYLCASSIDEEASLNEQFFGPGTRLTVL.

The chain is built from TRBV9 and TRBJ2-3; 8 bases match TRBD1. CDR1 is SGDLS, CDR2 YYNGEE, per germline. The CDR3 runs 15 residues. V lost 1 base to trimming and J lost 5 bases; unmatched junction nucleotides: 6. Here the CDR3 reads CASSVWGRGRDTQYF. CDR3 bases: TGTGCCAGCAGCGTATGGGGCAGGGGGCGAGATACGCAGTATTTT.

The chain uses TRBV19 and TRBJ1-6; 7 bases are shared with TRBD1. From germline, CDR1 is LNHDA and CDR2 SQIVND (reference sequence). V was clipped by 0 bases and J by 4 bases; unmatched bases: 3. The CDR3 is made up of 16 amino acids. In DNA form, the CDR3 reads TGTGCCAGTAGTATAGAGGGACAGAGTTATAATTCACCCCTCCACTTT. Translated: CASSIEGQSYNSPLHF. The full variable domain, in which reference TRBV19 and TRBJ1-6 provide the parts outside the CDR3, is DGGITQSPKYLFRKEGQNVTLSCEQNLNHDAMYWYRQDPGQGLRLIYYSQIVNDFQKGDIAEGYSVSREKKESFPLTVTSAQKNPTAFYLCASSIEGQSYNSPLHFGNGTRLTVT.

The chain carries TRBV7-9 and TRBJ1-1; 10 nucleotides match TRBD1. In germline, CDR1 is SEHNR, CDR2 FQNEAQ (reference sequence). The CDR3 loop spans 16 amino acids. The V segment lost 4 bases and the J segment 2 bases; nucleotides outside the gene matches: 7. CDR3: CASSWGTGDFNTEAFF. The CDR3, as DNA: TGTGCCAGCAGCTGGGGGACAGGGGACTTCAACACTGAAGCTTTCTTT. The full variable domain, with the rest looked up from reference TRBV7-9 and TRBJ1-1, is DTGVSQNPRHKITKRGQNVTFRCDPISEHNRLYWYRQTLGQGPEFLTYFQNEAQLEKSRLLSDRFSAERPKGSFSTLEIQRTEQGDSAMYLCASSWGTGDFNTEAFFGQGTRLTVV.

This clone has only one observation. The rearrangement links TRBV5-3 to TRBJ2-7; D unclear. TRBV5-3 qualifies as an ORF whose function is uncertain. Trimming took 0 bases from V and 3 from J, leaving 19 bases between them. The CDR3 loop spans 17 amino acids. CDR3 amino acids: CARSLDFSPAANYEQYF. Here the CDR3 DNA reads TGTGCCAGAAGCTTGGATTTTAGTCCAGCAGCGAACTACGAGCAGTACTTC.

The chain couples TRBV5-1 to TRBJ2-3; no clear D. The CDR3 is 16 residues long. The germline V gene encodes CDR1 SGHRS and CDR2 YFSETQ. V gave up 0 bases and J gave up 5 bases, with 16 bases separating them. CDR3 DNA: TGCGCCAGCAGCTTGGTCTCTCCTCGCGCCGGAGATACGCAGTATTTT. Protein: CASSLVSPRAGDTQYF.

The chain joins TRBV5-1 to TRBJ2-7; D is unresolved. The CDR3 totals 17 residues. Trimming left V 3 bases short and J 4 bases short, with 23 bases between. In germline, CDR1 is SGHRS, CDR2 YFSETQ. The CDR3 region has the DNA TGCGCCAGCAGCTCACCCACAACCACGGGTGTGGTGTACGAGCAGTACTTC. Translation gives CASSSPTTTGVVYEQYF.

To note about this clone: The same CDR3 also results from other DNA sequences found in this sample. The chain employs TRBV19 and TRBJ1-1; no reliable D call. Germline V gene sequence: CDR1 LNHDA, CDR2 SQIVND (reference sequence). The CDR3 is 13 residues long. V was clipped by 2 bases and J by 2 bases, with 6 bases between them. CDR3 in DNA: TGTGCCAGTAGTATACTGGGCAACACTGAAGCTTTCTTT. Protein: CASSILGNTEAFF. The complete variable domain, with remaining parts taken from reference TRBV19 and TRBJ1-1, reads DGGITQSPKYLFRKEGQNVTLSCEQNLNHDAMYWYRQDPGQGLRLIYYSQIVNDFQKGDIAEGYSVSREKKESFPLTVTSAQKNPTAFYLCASSILGNTEAFFGQGTRLTVV.

This clone showed up just once. The V and J genes are TRBV15 and TRBJ2-3, with a possible D match to TRBD2 (5 bases). The CDR3 totals 15 residues. CDR1 is LNHNV and CDR2 is YYDKDF in the germline V gene (reference sequence). V was clipped by 2 bases and J by 6 bases, with 15 bases between them. The CDR3 is CATSRSGANADTQYF. In DNA form, the CDR3 reads TGTGCCACCAGCAGAAGCGGTGCCAACGCGGATACGCAGTATTTT.